The clone carrying this T cell receptor beta chain occurred a few times. Antigen specificity is unknown. Germline V gene sequence: CDR1 SGHDT, CDR2 YYEEEE. Trimming at V came to 2 bases and at J to 2 bases, leaving 3 bases not matched to a gene. The CDR3 consists of 14 residues. 60 Vbeta and 13 Jbeta primers were used in PCR. Sequencing was performed with immunoSEQ multiplex PCR; in TCRdb, only in-frame clones are kept and a portion is missing. The sample has about 160,000 clones; around 72% are singletons. The data were obtained in a study of cytomegalovirus exposure and HLA in healthy donors. Broader study findings: Compared with the roughly 670-donor mean, an Asian-associated ancestry cluster reportedly had fewer N-insertions, according to a later analysis. In vitro experiments confirmed that a few CMV-associated chains were specific for CMV antigens.

The chain links TRBV5-6 to TRBJ2-7; 8 bases agree with TRBD1. The specimen was PBMCs. This clonotype originated in a man aged 35 to 55 in good health and CMV-seropositive. CDR3 DNA: TGTGCCAGCAGCTTAGGGACAGGCACCTACGAGCAGTACTTC. Translated, it gives CASSLGTGTYEQYF.